One and the same sample provided the 3 T cell receptor beta chains below, sequenced in a study of blood T cell repertoires in COVID-19. Clones were read by immunoSEQ multiplex PCR, and TCRdb kept only the in-frame ones, dropping some. This sample has 100,000 to 150,000 clones, with 75% to 85% found just once. Material for sequencing was peripheral blood. Receptors were obtained from a man aged 40-55 years with active or convalescent COVID-19.

The gene calls are TRBV3-1 (or the pseudogene TRBV3-2) and TRBJ2-7; the D gene is possibly TRBD1 (6 bases). The germline V gene encodes CDR1 LGHDT and CDR2 YNNKEL (reference sequence). The germline V and J ends were trimmed by 4 bases and 0 bases, with 13 bases remaining between them. CDR3 length: 15 residues. This chain's CDR3 is CASSLGQISSYEQYF. The CDR3 DNA follows: TGTGCCAGCAGCCTTGGACAGATTAGCTCCTACGAGCAGTACTTC.

This clone was found a few times. This rearrangement joins TRBV7-8 to TRBJ2-5, with TRBD2 matching over 7 bases. This CDR3 spans 15 amino acids. With V trimmed by 2 bases and J by 5 bases, 8 bases remained unmatched. Per the germline V gene, CDR1 is SGHVS and CDR2 is FQNEAQ. CDR3 sequence reads: CASSLRRGKRETQYF. Written as DNA, the CDR3 is TGTGCCAGCAGCTTACGGCGGGGGAAAAGGGAGACCCAGTACTTC.

The rearrangement uses TRBV28 and TRBJ1-1; 10 bases fit TRBD1. J was trimmed by 6 bases and V by 4 bases; bases with no gene match: 2. The germline V gene encodes CDR1 MDHEN and CDR2 SYDVKM. The CDR3 sequence is 13 residues long. CDR3 DNA sequence: TGTGCCAGCAGTTCTGGACAGGGGGCTGAAGCTTTCTTT. The encoded protein is CASSSGQGAEAFF.